This T cell receptor (beta chain) was found in a study of T-cell reconstitution after alpha-beta-depleted transplantation in children (dated by TCRdb to about 2016). Context from the whole study: Using TCR repertoire profiling, the study followed T-cell immune reconstitution in a quantitative way in children after TCRalphabeta/CD19-depleted allogeneic hematopoietic cell transplantation.

The library was obtained by PCR. Sequencing took place on an Illumina HiSeq 2500. TCR library preparation used molecular barcoding, with unique molecular identifiers applied to normalize quantification of the TCRbeta repertoire. TCRdb reran the public reads through fastp at Q25 and MiXCR, keeping productive beta chains. A single entry per CDR3 protein holds the most common genes and DNA from its merged rows. This sample gives some 240,000 distinct CDR3 sequences in total; 9.5% to 15% of them show up just once. The ten largest account for around 2.8% of the sample. This clonotype was seen ten or more times. It lacks a known antigen. Germline is not matched at one junction end, which may reflect a read error. The germline V gene yields SQVTM for CDR1 and ANQGSEA for CDR2. The CDR3, cysteine through phenylalanine, is 14 amino acids long. CDR3 DNA is the only sequence kept; it has 42 bases, read in frame from the first base.

The clonotype was recovered from a human donor who donated a stem cell graft to a child with acute lymphoblastic leukemia. Recombination connected TRBV29-1 to TRBJ2-6; 7 nucleotides in the junction match TRBD1. The material was PBMCs from the stem cell graft donor, obtained from the stem cell graft. The DNA sequence is given as TGCAGCTTTGAAGGGGGCGCTGGGGCCAACGTCCTGACTTTC. Translated, it gives CSFEGGAGANVLTF.